This T cell receptor (beta chain) was retrieved from a study of cytomegalovirus exposure and HLA in healthy donors. Healthy bone marrow donors made up the cohort. Nominally healthy donors were sampled, though unrecorded immune exposures were likely. The germline gives CDR1 DFQATT, CDR2 SNEGSKA (reference sequence). V lost 3 bases and J lost 10, with 9 bases in between. The CDR3 runs 11 residues. PCR involved 60 Vbeta and 13 Jbeta primers. Profiled with immunoSEQ multiplex PCR; TCRdb holds only in-frame clones, not every one. The data hold hundreds of thousands of clones, with just over 75% observed a single time. Study-level results: The only immune exposure information that was available was CMV serostatus.

About this clone itself: Its cognate antigen is unknown.

Specimen: PBMCs. The clonotype was recovered from a man younger than 35 in good health and CMV-seronegative. The V call is TRBV20-1, the J call TRBJ2-2; D possibly corresponds to TRBD2 (5 bases). CDR3: CSASSVTELFF. The CDR3 DNA reads TGCAGTGCTAGTAGCGTGACGGAGCTGTTTTTT.